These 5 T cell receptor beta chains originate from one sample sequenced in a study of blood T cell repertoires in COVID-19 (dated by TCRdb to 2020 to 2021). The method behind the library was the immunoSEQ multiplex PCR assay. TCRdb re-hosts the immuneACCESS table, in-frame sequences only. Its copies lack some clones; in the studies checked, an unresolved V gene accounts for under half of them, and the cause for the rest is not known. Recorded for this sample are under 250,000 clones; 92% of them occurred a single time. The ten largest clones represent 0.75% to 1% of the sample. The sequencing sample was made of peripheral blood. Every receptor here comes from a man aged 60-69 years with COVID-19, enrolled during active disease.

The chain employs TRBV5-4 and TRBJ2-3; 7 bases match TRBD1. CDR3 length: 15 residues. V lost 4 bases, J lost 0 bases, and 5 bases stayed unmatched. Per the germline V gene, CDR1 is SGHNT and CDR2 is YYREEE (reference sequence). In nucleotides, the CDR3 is TGTGCCAGCAGCCCGGGGACAGCTAGCACAGATACGCAGTATTTT. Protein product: CASSPGTASTDTQYF. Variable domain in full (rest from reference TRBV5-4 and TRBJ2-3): ETGVTQSPTHLIKTRGQQVTLRCSSQSGHNTVSWYQQALGQGPQFIFQYYREEENGRGNFPPRFSGLQFPNYSSELNVNALELDDSALYLCASSPGTASTDTQYFGPGTRLTVL.

The CDR3 nucleotides read TGTGCCAGCAGTTTTCAGGGACAGTTTTCGAACACTGAAGCTTTCTTT. Amino acid sequence: CASSFQGQFSNTEAFF. This chain uses TRBV27 with TRBJ1-1; 7 bases align to TRBD1. The V gene's germline CDR1 is MNHEY and CDR2 SMNVEV (reference sequence). This CDR3 is 16 amino acids long. Unmatched junction bases numbered 8, after V lost 3 bases and J lost 1 base.

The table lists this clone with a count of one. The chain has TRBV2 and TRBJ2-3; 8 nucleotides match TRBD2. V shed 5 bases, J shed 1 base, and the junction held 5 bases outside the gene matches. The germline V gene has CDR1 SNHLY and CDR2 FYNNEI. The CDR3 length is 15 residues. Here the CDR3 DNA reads TGTGCCAGCAGTAAGGGACTAGGGGGCACAGATACGCAGTATTTT. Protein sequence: CASSKGLGGTDTQYF.

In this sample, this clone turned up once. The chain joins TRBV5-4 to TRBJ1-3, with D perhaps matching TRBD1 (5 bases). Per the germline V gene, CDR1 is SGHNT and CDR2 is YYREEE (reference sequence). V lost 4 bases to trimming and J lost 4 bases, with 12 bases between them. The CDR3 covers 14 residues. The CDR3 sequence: CASSLPGYGNTIYF. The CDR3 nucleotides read TGTGCCAGCAGCCTCCCAGGGTACGGAAACACCATATATTTT.

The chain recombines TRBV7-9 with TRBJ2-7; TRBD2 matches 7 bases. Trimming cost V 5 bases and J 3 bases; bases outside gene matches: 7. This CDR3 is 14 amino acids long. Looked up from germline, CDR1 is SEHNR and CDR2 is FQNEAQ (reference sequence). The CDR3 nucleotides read TGTGCCAGCAGCGACCGGGACTACTACTACGAGCAGTACTTC. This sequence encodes CASSDRDYYYEQYF.